The 31 T cell receptor beta chains given below trace back to one sample, sequenced in a study of CXCR4 blockade with PD-1 therapy in pancreatic cancer (dated by TCRdb to the late 2010s). The receptor library was made with the immunoSEQ multiplex PCR assay. The clones in this table, taken by TCRdb from immuneACCESS, are in-frame only. Not every clone is retained; where verified, under half of the shortfall comes from an unresolved V gene, and the cause of the rest is unknown. This sample gives about 5,100 clones in total; 45% to 60% of them show up just once. Approximately 8% of the sample is in the top ten clones. Sequenced: tumor tissue. All receptors derive from a human donor with pancreatic ductal adenocarcinoma.

The chain links TRBV11-3 to TRBJ2-7, with 7 bases that match TRBD2. Unmatched junction bases numbered 9, after V lost 3 bases and J lost 7 bases. CDR3 length: 14 residues. CDR1 SGHNT and CDR2 YENEEA come from the germline V gene. The CDR3 loop reads CASSFDLPGGEQYF. In DNA, the CDR3 is TGTGCCAGCAGCTTCGATCTGCCGGGGGGTGAGCAGTACTTC.

V and J are TRBV6-7 and TRBJ2-6, with 7 bases matching TRBD1. TRBV6-7 is an ORF, and what it does is uncertain. The CDR3 covers 15 residues. The trim removed 10 bases at V and 2 bases at J, leaving 8 bases unmatched. CDR3 sequence: CATENRGTGANVLTF. In nucleotides, the CDR3 is TGTGCCACCGAAAACAGGGGCACTGGGGCCAACGTCCTGACTTTC.

The V gene is TRBV18, the J gene TRBJ2-1, with a possible D match to TRBD2 (5 bases). This CDR3 spans 12 amino acids. Trimming pared 3 bases from V and 5 bases from J, leaving 5 bases between. Germline lookup yields CDR1 KGHSH and CDR2 LQKENI. The DNA for the CDR3 is TGTGCCAGCTCACCGGGAGACAATGAGCAGTTCTTC. Protein sequence: CASSPGDNEQFF.

The chain carries TRBV9 and TRBJ1-6; perhaps TRBD1 as D (5 bases). The CDR3 extends over 16 amino acids. V lost 4 bases and J lost 7, with 18 bases in between. Germline V CDR1 and CDR2: SGDLS, YYNGEE. CDR3 sequence reads: CASSSRGVFGNSPLHF. CDR3 sequence (DNA): TGTGCCAGCAGCTCCAGAGGGGTCTTTGGGAATTCACCCCTCCACTTT.

The chain recombines TRBV5-1 with TRBJ2-7; the match to TRBD1 covers 9 bases. V shed 6 bases, J shed 4 bases, and the junction held 11 bases outside the gene matches. The germline V gene encodes CDR1 SGHRS and CDR2 YFSETQ. The CDR3 length is 15 residues. The CDR3: CASTRDRVDIYEQYF. CDR3 nucleotides: TGCGCCAGCACACGGGACAGGGTTGATATTTACGAGCAGTACTTC.

The chain couples TRBV12-5 to TRBJ2-4; D unresolved. CDR1 LGHNT and CDR2 FRNRAP come from the germline V gene. This CDR3 region has 12 residues. In nucleotides, the CDR3 is TGTGCCAGCCTTAAAACCAAAAACATTCAGTACTTC. Its translation is CASLKTKNIQYF.

In its sample, this clone was seen a few times. Other DNA sequences of this sample code for an identical CDR3. The genes are TRBV30 and TRBJ1-2, with 11 bases matching TRBD1. CDR1 is GTSNPN, CDR2 SVGIG, per germline (reference sequence). V was pared by 5 bases and J by 7 bases, with 6 bases of the junction left unmatched. The CDR3 runs to 13 residues. DNA of the CDR3: TGTGCCTGGCAGGGACAGGGGGTTGGTGGCTACACCTTC. This sequence encodes CAWQGQGVGGYTF.

J is TRBJ2-5 and V is TRBV15; 7 positions match TRBD2. V shed 4 bases, J shed 1 base, and the junction held 21 bases outside the gene matches. Germline V gene data show CDR1 as LNHNV and CDR2 as YYDKDF (reference sequence). There are 20 residues in the CDR3. The CDR3 here is CATSKRTGGSRDRFQETQYF. The CDR3 region has the DNA TGTGCCACCAGCAAGAGGACGGGCGGGAGTCGAGACAGATTCCAAGAGACCCAGTACTTC. Full variable domain (outside the CDR3, taken from reference TRBV15 and TRBJ2-5): DAMVIQNPRYQVTQFGKPVTLSCSQTLNHNVMYWYQQKSSQAPKLLFHYYDKDFNNEADTPDNFQSRRPNTSFCFLDIRSPGLGDTAMYLCATSKRTGGSRDRFQETQYFGPGTRLLVL.

The chain recombines TRBV30 with TRBJ1-2; 7 nucleotides agree with TRBD1. The V segment lost 0 bases and the J segment 6 bases; nucleotides outside the gene matches: 4. The CDR3 totals 13 residues. CDR1 is GTSNPN and CDR2 is SVGIG in the germline V gene (reference sequence). The CDR3: CAWSVQGIHGYTF. CDR3 coding DNA: TGTGCCTGGAGTGTACAGGGGATTCATGGCTACACCTTC.

By share of the sample, this clone is medium-sized (0.01 to 0.1%). The gene calls are TRBV7-1 and TRBJ1-1; D is uncertain. TRBV7-1 qualifies as an ORF whose function is uncertain. With 5 bases removed from V and 1 base from J, the gap between germline ends came to 8 bases. The CDR3 totals 13 residues. The CDR3 is CASSRTENTEAFF. The CDR3 DNA sequence: TGTGCCAGCAGCCGAACAGAGAACACTGAAGCTTTCTTT.

This clone was counted between two and nine times. The gene calls are TRBV18 and TRBJ1-4; D gene unclear. V lost 6 bases and J 6 bases, leaving 8 bases between the germline ends. Germline V lookup: CDR1 KGHSH, CDR2 LQKENI. The length of the CDR3 is 12 residues. The CDR3: CASSQADEKLFF. The CDR3 DNA sequence: TGTGCCAGCTCCCAGGCGGATGAAAAACTGTTTTTT.

The chain links TRBV14 to TRBJ2-7; no definite D call. CDR1 is SGHDN and CDR2 is FVKESK in the germline V gene. This CDR3 is built from 13 residues. With 0 bases removed from V and 3 bases from J, the gap between germline ends came to 6 bases. The CDR3 is CASSQDGVYEQYF. The CDR3 DNA follows: TGTGCCAGCAGCCAAGATGGGGTCTACGAGCAGTACTTC.

This clone has only a few counts. This chain joins TRBV30 and TRBJ1-2, with no clear D. CDR1 is GTSNPN and CDR2 is SVGIG in the germline V gene (reference sequence). Trimming took 1 base from V and 8 from J, leaving 14 bases between them. This CDR3 is 13 amino acids long. The chain's CDR3 is CAWSDPAPPGYTF. The DNA of the CDR3 is TGTGCCTGGAGTGACCCCGCTCCCCCGGGCTACACCTTC. The complete variable domain, with remaining parts taken from reference TRBV30 and TRBJ1-2, reads SQTIHQWPATLVQPVGSPLSLECTVEGTSNPNLYWYRQAAGRGLQLLFYSVGIGQISSEVPQNLSASRPQDRQFILSSKKLLLSDSGFYLCAWSDPAPPGYTFGSGTRLTVV.

The genes are TRBV18 and TRBJ2-7, with D maybe TRBD2 (6 bases). Germline V gives CDR1 KGHSH, CDR2 LQKENI. The CDR3 is made up of 13 amino acids. Trimming took off 6 bases at V and 6 bases at J, with 15 bases between the two ends. Written as DNA, the CDR3 is TGTGCCAGCTCCCGGGGCGGGACGGGCGAGCAGTACTTC. This gives the protein CASSRGGTGEQYF. Filled out from reference TRBV18 and TRBJ2-7, the complete variable domain reads NAGVMQNPRHLVRRRGQEARLRCSPMKGHSHVYWYRQLPEEGLKFMVYLQKENIIDESGMPKERFSAEFPKEGPSILRIQQVVRGDSAAYFCASSRGGTGEQYFGPGTRLTVT.

There are a few counts of this clone. V usage is TRBV7-5 and J usage is TRBJ2-1; TRBD2, the table's D call, lacks a check against the DNA. TRBV7-5 is tagged as a pseudogene. CDR3 length equals 14 residues. The CDR3 DNA is TGTGCCAGCAGCCGCCTACTAGCGGGGTTTGAGCAGTTCTTC. Translation gives CASSRLLAGFEQFF.

This clone occurred a few times. J is TRBJ2-3 and V is TRBV2; a weak D match, TRBD1 (5 bases). The ends were cut back, 6 bases at V and 0 bases at J, with 13 bases in the middle. Germline-derived CDR1 and CDR2 are SNHLY and FYNNEI. There are 15 residues in the CDR3. CDR3 in amino acids: CASSNQGTSTDTQYF. The CDR3 DNA sequence: TGTGCCAGCAGCAATCAGGGAACTAGCACAGATACGCAGTATTTT.

Turning to this clone: The junction differs from germline at one of its ends, possibly a read error. The V gene is TRBV12-5, the J gene TRBJ2-5, with D perhaps matching TRBD2 (6 bases). There are 14 residues in the CDR3. Germline assignment: CDR1 LGHNT and CDR2 FRNRAP. The CDR3 nucleotides are TGTGCTAGTGGTTTGGCGGGACTTAAAGAGACTCAGTACTTC. This translates into CASGLAGLKETQYF.

This clone showed up just a few times. The chain employs TRBV11-3 and TRBJ2-7; 10 bases are shared with TRBD2. This CDR3 spans 15 amino acids. V lost 3 bases to trimming and J lost 9 bases; unmatched junction nucleotides: 11. The germline gives CDR1 SGHNT, CDR2 YENEEA. CDR3 in amino acids: CASSLAGLAGDVQYF. The DNA of the CDR3 is TGTGCCAGCAGCTTGGCGGGCCTAGCGGGGGACGTGCAGTACTTC.

V and J are TRBV19 and TRBJ2-2, with TRBD1 matching over 7 bases. This CDR3 comprises 17 residues. V dropped 4 bases and J dropped 0; count of bases not matched to a gene: 8. Germline V gene data show CDR1 as LNHDA and CDR2 as SQIVND (reference sequence). This CDR3 reads CASSTTQGPANTGELFF. The CDR3 coding sequence is TGTGCCAGTAGTACTACACAGGGGCCGGCGAACACCGGGGAGCTGTTTTTT.

This clone was found a few times. The CDR3 sequence: CASGQGRVTDTQYF. CDR3 in DNA: TGTGCCAGCGGACAGGGAAGAGTCACAGATACGCAGTATTTT. V gene TRBV11-3 combines with J gene TRBJ2-3; 8 nucleotides match TRBD1. The CDR3 has 14 residues. Per germline, CDR1 SGHNT and CDR2 YENEEA. V lost 8 bases, J lost 2 bases, and 6 bases stayed unmatched.

This clone was seen a handful of times. The chain joins TRBV19 to TRBJ1-1; no clear D. Germline V gene sequence: CDR1 LNHDA, CDR2 SQIVND (reference sequence). The germline V and J ends were trimmed by 7 bases and 0 bases, with 9 bases remaining between them. CDR3 length: 13 amino acids. CDR3 in amino acids: CASTLILNTEAFF. The CDR3 coding sequence is TGTGCCAGTACGTTAATTTTGAACACTGAAGCTTTCTTT.

The sample holds a few counts of this clone. The rearrangement uses TRBV6-4 and TRBJ2-1; D is possibly TRBD2 (5 bases). The germline V and J ends were trimmed by 5 bases and 5 bases, with 16 bases remaining between them. This CDR3 contains 15 residues. Germline CDR1 MRHNA, CDR2 SNTAGT. In nucleotides, the CDR3 is TGTGCCAGCAGTCGACCGGGATTAGACAACAATGAGCAGTTCTTC. This codes for CASSRPGLDNNEQFF.

The V call is TRBV28, the J call TRBJ2-1, with 10 bases that match TRBD2. The CDR3 has 15 amino acids. Germline values: CDR1 MDHEN, CDR2 SYDVKM. The ends lost 7 bases at V and 3 bases at J; junction bases unmatched: 6. The chain's CDR3 is CASKFASGSYNEQFF. The DNA for the CDR3 is TGTGCCAGCAAATTTGCTAGCGGGAGCTACAATGAGCAGTTCTTC.

This clone has more than one count but fewer than ten. The J gene is TRBJ1-2, the V gene TRBV6-7, with TRBD1 matching 7 bases. TRBV6-7 counts as an open reading frame of uncertain function. The CDR3 contains 14 residues. V dropped 4 bases and J dropped 4; count of bases not matched to a gene: 6. In DNA form, the CDR3 reads TGTGCCAGCAGTTCTACCGGGACAGCCTATGGCTACACCTTC. Translating it yields CASSSTGTAYGYTF.

This clone was detected a few times. The gene calls are TRBV11-3 and TRBJ2-2, with 7 nucleotides matching TRBD1. Trimming at V came to 6 bases and at J to 4 bases, leaving 5 bases not matched to a gene. Germline V gives CDR1 SGHNT, CDR2 YENEEA. The CDR3 has 14 residues. Here the CDR3 DNA reads TGTGCCAGCAGTCCGACAGGGACCACCGGGGAGCTGTTTTTT. It is translated as CASSPTGTTGELFF.

This clone was detected only once. The chain couples TRBV6-7 to TRBJ1-5; maybe TRBD1 (5 bases). TRBV6-7 is classed as an ORF, of uncertain function. CDR3 length: 13 residues. V was pared by 10 bases and J by 3 bases, with 13 bases between. The CDR3, as DNA: TGTGCCACGAGGGGATGGGACAATCAGCCCCAGCATTTT. Its translation is CATRGWDNQPQHF.

The rearrangement uses TRBV15 and TRBJ2-7, with D possibly TRBD1 on 5 matching bases. Germline CDR1 and CDR2: LNHNV and YYDKDF (reference sequence). CDR3 length: 14 amino acids. V lost 0 bases and J lost 4, with 10 bases in between. The CDR3: CATSRDRGQYEQYF. CDR3 sequence (DNA): TGTGCCACCAGCAGAGATAGGGGTCAGTACGAGCAGTACTTC.

V usage is TRBV19 and J usage is TRBJ2-2; tentative D call: TRBD1 (5 bases). The CDR3 is 13 residues long. CDR1 LNHDA and CDR2 SQIVND come from the germline V gene (reference sequence). V lost 8 bases, J lost 9 bases, and 16 bases lay in between. CDR3 nucleotides: TGTGCCAGTCAAGGGGTGTATTCCTGGGAGCTGTTTTTT. Translating it yields CASQGVYSWELFF.

The CDR3 region has the DNA TGTGCCAGCAAGGAGGGGGCGGAATACGAGCAGTACTTC. Protein product: CASKEGAEYEQYF. The chain recombines TRBV28 with TRBJ2-7, with a weak D call TRBD1 (7 bases). CDR1 and CDR2 (germline): MDHEN, SYDVKM. V dropped 7 bases and J dropped 4 bases, with 14 bases sitting between them. The length of the CDR3 is 13 residues.

Relative to its sample, this clone is large (0.1 to 1%). The V and J genes are TRBV6-8 and TRBJ2-3; maybe TRBD1 (6 bases). The V end lost 2 bases, the J end lost 2 bases, and 8 bases lay between the germline ends. Germline V gene sequence: CDR1 MNHGY, CDR2 SAAAGT. CDR3 length: 14 amino acids. The chain's CDR3 is CASSYRGNTDTQYF. The CDR3 coding sequence is TGTGCCAGCAGTTACAGGGGGAACACAGATACGCAGTATTTT.

The V and J genes are TRBV29-1 and TRBJ1-1, with 8 bases fitting TRBD1. The V gene end was trimmed by 7 bases and the J gene end by 5 bases; junction bases not matched to a gene: 9. This CDR3 spans 13 amino acids. CDR1 SQVTM and CDR2 ANQGSEA come from the germline V gene. CDR3 in DNA: TGCAGCGCGGTTGAACAGGGGGGAACTGAAGCTTTCTTT. This gives the protein CSAVEQGGTEAFF.